Described below is a single T cell receptor beta chain sequence and its context. What it recognizes is unknown. The time point is: blood from clinic visit 5 months post-surgery; TSC patient then seizure free. Sequencing was limited to surgery cases with top T cell transcript signatures in brain tissue. Before surgery, patients took at least one anti-epileptic drug. Some clones are missing from TCRdb's copy, which holds only in-frame ones; the method was immunoSEQ multiplex PCR. The sample consists of about 320,000 clones, more than 85% of them appearing once. This sample stems from a study of brain T cells in children with intractable seizures. General study points: Patients' HCMV serostatus was unknown; virus specificity rests on CDR3 similarity alone.

Germline CDR1 is SGDLS and CDR2 is YYNGEE. J gave up 1 base and V 4 bases, and 5 bases lay outside the gene matches. The CDR3 spans 15 residues. The sample here was peripheral blood, taken roughly 5 months after surgery. This sequence joins TRBV9 and TRBJ1-1; TRBD1 matches at 9 bases. The sequence derives from a boy in the first two years of life with tuberous sclerosis and intractable seizures. The CDR3 coding sequence is TGTGCCAGCAGCATTACGACAGGGGGGAACACTGAAGCTTTCTTT. Residues: CASSITTGGNTEAFF.